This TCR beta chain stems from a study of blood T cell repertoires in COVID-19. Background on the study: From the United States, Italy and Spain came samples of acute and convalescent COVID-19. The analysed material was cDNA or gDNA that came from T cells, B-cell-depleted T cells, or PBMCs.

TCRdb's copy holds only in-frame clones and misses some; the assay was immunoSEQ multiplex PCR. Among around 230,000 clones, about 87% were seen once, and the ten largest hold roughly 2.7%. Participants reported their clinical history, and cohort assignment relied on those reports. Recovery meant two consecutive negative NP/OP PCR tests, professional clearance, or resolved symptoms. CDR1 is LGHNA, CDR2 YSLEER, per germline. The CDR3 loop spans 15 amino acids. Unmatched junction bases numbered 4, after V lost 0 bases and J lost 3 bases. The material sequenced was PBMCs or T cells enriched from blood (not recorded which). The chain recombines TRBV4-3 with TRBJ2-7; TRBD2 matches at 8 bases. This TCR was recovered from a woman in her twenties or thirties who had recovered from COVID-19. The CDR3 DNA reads TGCGCCAGCAGCCAAGATCGGGGGGGACACTACGAGCAGTACTTC. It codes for CASSQDRGGHYEQYF.